A single sample is the source of the 24 T cell receptor beta chains below, sequenced in a study of shared clonotypes between healthy human individuals. Using immunoSEQ multiplex PCR, the repertoire was profiled, and TCRdb retains in-frame clones only, with some absent. The sample lists approximately 480,000 clones; about 80% were seen once. The sequenced material came from PBMCs. The origin of the receptors is a middle-aged woman in good health. Some clones in this sample may be carry-over from other donors' samples.

The chain combines TRBV15 with TRBJ1-1, with D tentatively TRBD1 (5 bases). Trimming shortened V by 3 bases and J by 9 bases, and 14 bases separated the two germline ends. The V gene's germline CDR1 is LNHNV and CDR2 YYDKDF (reference sequence). CDR3 length: 13 residues. In DNA form, the CDR3 reads TGTGCCACCAGCAGCCGGGACTCTAGACAAGCTTTCTTT. This translates into CATSSRDSRQAFF. The variable domain in full, completed from reference TRBV15 and TRBJ1-1, reads DAMVIQNPRYQVTQFGKPVTLSCSQTLNHNVMYWYQQKSSQAPKLLFHYYDKDFNNEADTPDNFQSRRPNTSFCFLDIRSPGLGDTAMYLCATSSRDSRQAFFGQGTRLTVV.

The CDR3 reads CASSVGAGDGVNEQYF. As DNA, the CDR3 is TGTGCCAGCAGCGTAGGGGCTGGGGATGGAGTTAACGAGCAGTACTTC. V is TRBV9 and J is TRBJ2-7; D is unresolved. Trimming pared 0 bases from V and 5 bases from J, leaving 18 bases between. The CDR3 sequence is 16 residues long. Germline assignment: CDR1 SGDLS and CDR2 YYNGEE.

The rearrangement links TRBV5-5 to TRBJ2-2; D gene uncertain. The CDR3 extends over 17 amino acids. With 0 bases removed from V and 2 bases from J, the gap between germline ends came to 14 bases. Germline V gene sequence: CDR1 SGHKS, CDR2 YYEKEE (reference sequence). CDR3 amino acids: CASSLAPTWGNTGELFF. The CDR3 nucleotides are TGTGCCAGCAGCTTGGCCCCGACTTGGGGTAACACCGGGGAGCTGTTTTTT.

This chain joins TRBV7-2 and TRBJ1-5, with no clear D. CDR1 is SGHTA and CDR2 is FQGNSA in the germline V gene. The CDR3 is made up of 17 amino acids. V shed 2 bases and J shed 1 base, with 15 bases lying between them. CDR3 DNA sequence: TGTGCCAGCAGCTTAAGACCGTCATCTGGCAGCAATCAGCCCCAGCATTTT. Translation: CASSLRPSSGSNQPQHF.

The chain combines TRBV2 with TRBJ2-3; TRBD2 matches at 11 bases. Germline CDR1 and CDR2: SNHLY and FYNNEI. V lost 6 bases, J lost 8 bases, and 13 bases stayed unmatched. The CDR3 has 16 residues. CDR3 sequence: CASSQRPTSGGPTQYF. The CDR3 coding sequence is TGTGCCAGCAGCCAACGCCCTACTAGCGGGGGCCCTACGCAGTATTTT.

This clone has only one observation. Other nucleotide sequences from this sample produce the same CDR3. The chain joins TRBV28 to TRBJ2-5, with TRBD1 matching 7 bases. Losses at the gene ends were 6 bases for V and 3 bases for J; bases not matched to a gene: 1. Germline assignment: CDR1 MDHEN and CDR2 SYDVKM. The CDR3 contains 12 residues. The CDR3 protein is CASRTGEETQYF. The CDR3 DNA reads as TGTGCCAGCAGAACAGGGGAAGAGACCCAGTACTTC.

The chain carries TRBV18 and TRBJ2-7, with a possible D match to TRBD2 (6 bases). V was trimmed by 6 bases and J by 2 bases, leaving 14 bases between them. CDR3 length: 14 residues. Germline assignment: CDR1 KGHSH and CDR2 LQKENI. For the CDR3, the DNA is TGTGCCAGCTCGTCCGGGACTGGACCCTACGAGCAGTACTTC. It encodes CASSSGTGPYEQYF.

This clone was observed a single time. The chain couples TRBV28 to TRBJ2-2; TRBD2 matches at 7 bases. There are 15 residues in the CDR3. J gave up 0 bases and V 5 bases, and 3 bases lay outside the gene matches. CDR1 is MDHEN, CDR2 SYDVKM, per germline. The CDR3 loop reads CASSPSGTNTGELFF. CDR3 DNA: TGTGCCAGCAGTCCTAGCGGCACGAACACCGGGGAGCTGTTTTTT.

The V gene is TRBV30, the J gene TRBJ2-1; a weak D match, TRBD2 (6 bases). V was trimmed by 4 bases and J by 8 bases, leaving 18 bases between them. Germline V gene data show CDR1 as GTSNPN and CDR2 as SVGIG (reference sequence). The CDR3 runs 14 residues. The CDR3, as DNA: TGTGCCTGGATTCGCGGGACCGAGTTGGATGAGCAGTTCTTC. Residues: CAWIRGTELDEQFF.

This chain uses TRBV7-2 with TRBJ2-3; tentatively, D is TRBD1 or TRBD2 (5 bases each). In germline, CDR1 is SGHTA, CDR2 FQGNSA. Trimming removed 5 bases at V and 0 bases at J, with 18 bases between. The CDR3 is 17 residues long. The CDR3 nucleotides read TGTGCCAGCAGCGAGAACCTTGGGGGACCCAGCACAGATACGCAGTATTTT. It translates to CASSENLGGPSTDTQYF.

The chain carries TRBV9 and TRBJ1-5; perhaps TRBD1 as D (6 bases). There are 15 residues in the CDR3. From germline, CDR1 is SGDLS and CDR2 YYNGEE. Trimming cost V 3 bases and J 5 bases, with 15 bases left between them. DNA for the CDR3: TGTGCCAGCAGCGCCCTAGGACAGAGGGATCAGCCCCAGCATTTT. It specifies CASSALGQRDQPQHF.

V and J are TRBV6-6 and TRBJ2-7; D is possibly TRBD1 or TRBD2 (5 bases each). V lost 4 bases and J lost 1, with 11 bases in between. The CDR3 has 14 residues. CDR1 is MNHNY, CDR2 SVGAGI, per germline (reference sequence). CDR3: CASSWKGTSYEQYF. CDR3 DNA sequence: TGTGCCAGCAGTTGGAAGGGGACGTCCTACGAGCAGTACTTC.

The genes are TRBV5-1 and TRBJ2-1; 11 bases are shared with TRBD2. Per germline, CDR1 SGHRS and CDR2 YFSETQ. The CDR3 spans 15 residues. The V segment lost 2 bases and the J segment 5 bases; nucleotides outside the gene matches: 3. CDR3 coding DNA: TGCGCCAGCAGCTTAAGACTAGCGGGAAACAATGAGCAGTTCTTC. This codes for CASSLRLAGNNEQFF.

The CDR3, as DNA: TGCGCCAGCAGCCCCACCGGGGGCGGGGAGACCCAGTACTTC. Amino acid sequence: CASSPTGGGETQYF. The chain carries TRBV5-1 and TRBJ2-5; D may correspond to TRBD1 or TRBD2 (6 bases each). Germline V gene sequence: CDR1 SGHRS, CDR2 YFSETQ. CDR3 length equals 14 residues. The ends were cut back, 4 bases at V and 5 bases at J, with 15 bases in the middle.

This chain joins TRBV4-3 and TRBJ2-3, with TRBD2 matching over 8 bases. The CDR3 loop spans 16 amino acids. CDR1 and CDR2 (germline): LGHNA, YSLEER. Trimming at V came to 0 bases and at J to 1 base, leaving 3 bases not matched to a gene. The CDR3 DNA reads TGCGCCAGCAGCCAAGAGTCGACTAGCGGCACAGATACGCAGTATTTT. This codes for CASSQESTSGTDTQYF.

The chain combines TRBV19 with TRBJ2-1; 7 bases map to TRBD2. Germline CDR1 reads LNHDA; CDR2 reads SQIVND (reference sequence). The CDR3 totals 14 residues. The trim removed 6 bases at V and 9 bases at J, leaving 11 bases unmatched. The CDR3 DNA sequence: TGTGCCAGTAGGACTAGCCGGAGAACGGCTGAGCAGTTCTTC. Protein: CASRTSRRTAEQFF.

This chain joins TRBV6-6 and TRBJ1-4; TRBD1 is a possible D gene (5 bases). There are 15 residues in the CDR3. Germline V gene sequence: CDR1 MNHNY, CDR2 SVGAGI (reference sequence). With 0 bases removed from V and 6 bases from J, the gap between germline ends came to 11 bases. The CDR3 protein is CASSYSHDRYEKLFF. CDR3 nucleotide sequence: TGTGCCAGCAGTTACTCTCACGACAGATATGAAAAACTGTTTTTT.

J is TRBJ2-1 and V is TRBV5-1, with 9 bases lining up with TRBD2. Germline CDR1 is SGHRS and CDR2 is YFSETQ. This CDR3 has 16 residues. J was trimmed by 6 bases and V by 0 bases; bases with no gene match: 7. CDR3 amino acids: CASSLEAGGWSNEQFF. CDR3 nucleotides: TGCGCCAGCAGCTTGGAGGCGGGAGGGTGGAGCAATGAGCAGTTCTTC.

The chain's CDR3 is CASSRTGVHGYTF. The DNA for the CDR3 is TGTGCCAGCAGTAGGACAGGGGTCCATGGCTACACCTTC. The chain joins TRBV6-5 to TRBJ1-2; 9 positions match TRBD1. The CDR3 runs to 13 residues. J lost 6 bases, V lost 5 bases, and 4 bases had no gene match. Germline CDR1 reads MNHEY; CDR2 reads SVGAGI.

Comment on this clone: This may be a read error: a much more frequent sequence differs by one nucleotide. The rearrangement uses TRBV5-1 and TRBJ2-4; D call uncertain. V was trimmed by 0 bases and J by 9 bases, leaving 10 bases between them. The V gene's germline CDR1 is SGHRS and CDR2 YFSETQ. The CDR3 consists of 13 residues. In DNA, the CDR3 is TGCGCCAGCAGCTTGGGCAGCAATGGCATTCAGTACTTC. Translation gives CASSLGSNGIQYF.

This rearrangement joins TRBV28 to TRBJ1-2, with D possibly being TRBD1 (6 bases). CDR1 is MDHEN and CDR2 is SYDVKM in the germline V gene. The CDR3 extends over 14 amino acids. The ends were cut back, 6 bases at V and 2 bases at J, with 13 bases in the middle. The CDR3 DNA sequence: TGTGCCAGCAGGGAGGGACATCAGAACTATGGCTACACCTTC. Encoded protein: CASREGHQNYGYTF.

This chain uses TRBV2 with TRBJ2-2; D remains ambiguous. The germline V gene encodes CDR1 SNHLY and CDR2 FYNNEI. The CDR3 contains 17 residues. V lost 3 bases and J lost 7, with 21 bases in between. The CDR3 nucleotides are TGTGCCAGCAGTGACCTCGCAGGAACTTACGTTGGCGGGGAGCTGTTTTTT. It is translated as CASSDLAGTYVGGELFF.

The genes are TRBV19 and TRBJ1-2, with D tentatively TRBD1 (5 bases). V was trimmed by 2 bases and J by 8 bases, leaving 15 bases between them. This CDR3 comprises 14 residues. Germline CDR1 is LNHDA and CDR2 is SQIVND (reference sequence). The CDR3 here is CASSIQQQGAGYTF. The CDR3 region has the DNA TGTGCCAGTAGTATACAACAGCAGGGAGCAGGCTACACCTTC.

The sample holds one count of this clone. The J gene is TRBJ1-4, the V gene TRBV6-5; D uncertain. V dropped 7 bases and J dropped 7 bases, with 10 bases sitting between them. Per the germline V gene, CDR1 is MNHEY and CDR2 is SVGAGI. The CDR3 is 12 residues long. This CDR3 reads CASTQPGEKLFF. The CDR3 bases are TGTGCCAGCACCCAACCGGGTGAAAAACTGTTTTTT.